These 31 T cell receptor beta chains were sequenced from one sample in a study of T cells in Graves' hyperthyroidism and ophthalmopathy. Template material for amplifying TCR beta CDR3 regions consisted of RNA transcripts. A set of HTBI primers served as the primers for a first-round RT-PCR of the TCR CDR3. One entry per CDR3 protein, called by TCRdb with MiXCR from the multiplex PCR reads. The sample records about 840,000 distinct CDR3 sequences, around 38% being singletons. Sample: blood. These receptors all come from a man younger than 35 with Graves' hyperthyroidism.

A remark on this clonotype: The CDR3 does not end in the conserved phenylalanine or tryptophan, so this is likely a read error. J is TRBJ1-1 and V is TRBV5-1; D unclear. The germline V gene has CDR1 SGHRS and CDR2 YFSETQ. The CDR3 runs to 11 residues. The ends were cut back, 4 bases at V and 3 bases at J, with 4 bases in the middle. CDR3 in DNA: TGCGCCAGCAGCCGGGACACTGAAGCTTTCCTT. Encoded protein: CASSRDTEAFL.

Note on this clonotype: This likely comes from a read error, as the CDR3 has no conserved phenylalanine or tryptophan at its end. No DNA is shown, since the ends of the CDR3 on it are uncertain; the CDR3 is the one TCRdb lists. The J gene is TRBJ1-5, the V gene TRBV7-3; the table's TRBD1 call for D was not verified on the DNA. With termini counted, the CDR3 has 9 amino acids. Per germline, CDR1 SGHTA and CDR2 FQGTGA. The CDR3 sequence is CASSSTGGG.

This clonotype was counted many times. The CDR3 DNA follows: TGTGCCAGCAGCTTATGGGCGGACACTGAAGCTTTCTTT. This codes for CASSLWADTEAFF. The V and J genes are TRBV7-9 and TRBJ1-1; D is unclear. Trimming pared 2 bases from V and 3 bases from J, leaving 7 bases between. The CDR3 is 13 residues long. Germline V lookup: CDR1 SEHNR, CDR2 FQNEAQ (reference sequence).

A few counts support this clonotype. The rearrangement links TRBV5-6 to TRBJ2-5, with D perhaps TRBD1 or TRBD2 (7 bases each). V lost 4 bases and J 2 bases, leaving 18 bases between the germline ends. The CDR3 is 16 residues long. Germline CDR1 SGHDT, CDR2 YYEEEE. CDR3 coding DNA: TGTGCCAGCAGCCCAGGAGGCAGGGGGGGACAAGAGACCCAGTACTTC. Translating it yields CASSPGGRGGQETQYF.

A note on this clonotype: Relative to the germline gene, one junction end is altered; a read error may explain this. In DNA form, the CDR3 reads TGCGCCAGCAGCCGTTCACAGGGGGTAACCTCTGAAGCTTTCTTT. Translating it yields CASSRSQGVTSEAFF. The chain recombines TRBV9 with TRBJ1-1; TRBD1 aligns across 8 bases. The CDR3 is 15 amino acids. Germline V gene data show CDR1 as SGDLS and CDR2 as YYNGEE.

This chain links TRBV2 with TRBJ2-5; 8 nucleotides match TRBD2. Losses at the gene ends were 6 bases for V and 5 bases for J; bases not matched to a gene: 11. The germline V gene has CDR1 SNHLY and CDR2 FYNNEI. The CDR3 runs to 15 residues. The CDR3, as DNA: TGTGCCAGCAGCCTTACGGGAGGGCCGAGCGAGACCCAGTACTTC. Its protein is CASSLTGGPSETQYF.

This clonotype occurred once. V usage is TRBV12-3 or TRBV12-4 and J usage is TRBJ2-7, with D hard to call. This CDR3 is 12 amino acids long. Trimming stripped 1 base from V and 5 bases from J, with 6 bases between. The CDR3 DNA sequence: TGTGCCAGCAGTTTAGTCATCGACGAGCAGTACTTC. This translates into CASSLVIDEQYF.

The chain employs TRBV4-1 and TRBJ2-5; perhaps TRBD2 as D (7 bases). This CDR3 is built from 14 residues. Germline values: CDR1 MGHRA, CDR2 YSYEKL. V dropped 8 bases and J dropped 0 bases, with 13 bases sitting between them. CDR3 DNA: TGCGCCAGCGGGCGGGGGCCGTACCAAGAGACCCAGTACTTC. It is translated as CASGRGPYQETQYF.

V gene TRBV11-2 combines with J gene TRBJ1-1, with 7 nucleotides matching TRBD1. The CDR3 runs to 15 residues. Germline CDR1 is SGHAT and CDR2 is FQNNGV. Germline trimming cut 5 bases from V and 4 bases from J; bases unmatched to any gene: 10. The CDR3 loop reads CASSTRMTGSTEAFF. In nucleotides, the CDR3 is TGTGCCAGCAGCACCCGAATGACAGGGAGCACTGAAGCTTTCTTT.

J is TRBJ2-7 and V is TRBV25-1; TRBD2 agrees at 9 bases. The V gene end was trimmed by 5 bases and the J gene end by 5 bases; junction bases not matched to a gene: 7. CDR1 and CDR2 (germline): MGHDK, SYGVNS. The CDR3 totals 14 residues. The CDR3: CASSLPGLADEQYF. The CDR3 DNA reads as TGTGCCAGCAGTCTTCCGGGACTAGCTGACGAGCAGTACTTC.

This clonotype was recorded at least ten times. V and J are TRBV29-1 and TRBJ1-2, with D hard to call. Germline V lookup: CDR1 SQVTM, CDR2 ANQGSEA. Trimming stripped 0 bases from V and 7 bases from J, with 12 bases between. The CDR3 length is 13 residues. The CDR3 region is CSVEDPARLGYTF. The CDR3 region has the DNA TGCAGCGTTGAAGATCCTGCGAGGCTTGGCTACACCTTC.

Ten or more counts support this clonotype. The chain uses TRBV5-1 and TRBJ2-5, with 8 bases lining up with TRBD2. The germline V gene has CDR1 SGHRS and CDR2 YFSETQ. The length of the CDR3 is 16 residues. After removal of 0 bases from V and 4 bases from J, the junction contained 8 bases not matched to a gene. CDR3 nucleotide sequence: TGCGCCAGCAGCTTGGTTGGGACTAGGAGCGCAGAGACCCAGTACTTC. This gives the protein CASSLVGTRSAETQYF. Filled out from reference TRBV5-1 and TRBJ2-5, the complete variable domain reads KAGVTQTPRYLIKTRGQQVTLSCSPISGHRSVSWYQQTPGQGLQFLFEYFSETQRNKGNFPGRFSGRQFSNSRSEMNVSTLELGDSALYLCASSLVGTRSAETQYFGPGTRLLVL.

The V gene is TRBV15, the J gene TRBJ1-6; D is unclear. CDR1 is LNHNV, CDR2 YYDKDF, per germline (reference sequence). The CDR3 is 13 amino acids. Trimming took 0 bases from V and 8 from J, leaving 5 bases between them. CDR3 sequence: CATSRDLDSPLHF. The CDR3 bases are TGTGCCACCAGCAGAGATCTCGATTCACCCCTCCACTTT.

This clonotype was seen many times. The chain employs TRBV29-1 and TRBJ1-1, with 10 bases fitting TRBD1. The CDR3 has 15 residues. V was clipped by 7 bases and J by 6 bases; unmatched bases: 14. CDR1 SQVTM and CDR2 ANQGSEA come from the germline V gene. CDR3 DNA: TGCAGCGCACGAAAAGGGGACAGGGGTGGTCCTGAAGCTTTCTTT. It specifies CSARKGDRGGPEAFF.

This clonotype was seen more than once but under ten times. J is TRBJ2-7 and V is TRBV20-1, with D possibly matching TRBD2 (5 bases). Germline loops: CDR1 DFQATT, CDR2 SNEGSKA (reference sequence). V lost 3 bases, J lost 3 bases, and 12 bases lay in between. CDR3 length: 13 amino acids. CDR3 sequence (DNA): TGCAGTGCTAGGGAGGCCAACTTCTACGAGCAGTACTTC. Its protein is CSAREANFYEQYF.

The CDR3 reads CAETGSNQPQHF. The CDR3 DNA follows: TGTGCCGAGACAGGTAGCAATCAGCCCCAGCATTTT. The V gene is TRBV7-9, the J gene TRBJ1-5; D perhaps matches TRBD1 (6 bases). Per the germline V gene, CDR1 is SEHNR and CDR2 is FQNEAQ (reference sequence). This CDR3 has 12 residues. V was trimmed by 11 bases and J by 0 bases, leaving 8 bases between them.

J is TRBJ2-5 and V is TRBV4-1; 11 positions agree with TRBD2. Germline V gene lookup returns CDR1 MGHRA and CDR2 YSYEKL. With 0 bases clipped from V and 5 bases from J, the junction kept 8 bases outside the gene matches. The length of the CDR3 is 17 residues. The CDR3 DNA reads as TGCGCCAGCAGCCAAGATTACGGGACTAGCGGAAAGGAGACCCAGTACTTC. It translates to CASSQDYGTSGKETQYF.

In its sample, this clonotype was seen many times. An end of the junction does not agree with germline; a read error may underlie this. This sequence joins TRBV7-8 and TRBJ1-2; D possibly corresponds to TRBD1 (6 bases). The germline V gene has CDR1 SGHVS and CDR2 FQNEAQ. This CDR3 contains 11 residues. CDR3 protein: CASSLNSQGAF. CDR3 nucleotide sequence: TGTGCCAGCAGCCTGAATTCACAGGGTGCCTTC.

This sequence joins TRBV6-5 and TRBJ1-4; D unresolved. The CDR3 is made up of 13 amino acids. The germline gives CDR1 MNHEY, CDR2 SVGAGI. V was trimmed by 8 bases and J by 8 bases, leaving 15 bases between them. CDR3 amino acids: CASGSLGFEKLFF. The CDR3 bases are TGTGCCAGCGGCAGTTTGGGTTTCGAAAAACTGTTTTTT.

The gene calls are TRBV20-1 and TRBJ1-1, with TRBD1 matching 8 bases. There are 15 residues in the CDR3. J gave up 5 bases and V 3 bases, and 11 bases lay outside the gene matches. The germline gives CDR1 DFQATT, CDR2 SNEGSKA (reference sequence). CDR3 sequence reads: CSASSGDRGRTEAFF. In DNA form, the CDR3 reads TGCAGTGCTAGCTCTGGCGACAGGGGAAGGACTGAAGCTTTCTTT.

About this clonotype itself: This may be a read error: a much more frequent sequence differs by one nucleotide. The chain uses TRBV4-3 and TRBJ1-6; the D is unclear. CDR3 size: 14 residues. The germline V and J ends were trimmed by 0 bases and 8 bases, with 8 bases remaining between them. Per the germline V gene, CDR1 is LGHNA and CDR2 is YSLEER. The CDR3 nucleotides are TGCGCCAGCAGCCAAGACGGCTACTATTCACCCCTCCACTTT. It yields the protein CASSQDGYYSPLHF.

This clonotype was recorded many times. Written as DNA, the CDR3 is TGTGCCAGCAGCGTAGAGGATGATGAGGAAAAACTGTTTTTT. It codes for CASSVEDDEEKLFF. The chain carries TRBV9 and TRBJ1-4, with unresolved D. CDR1 is SGDLS and CDR2 is YYNGEE in the germline V gene. Trimming took 0 bases from V and 8 from J, leaving 11 bases between them. This CDR3 has 14 residues.

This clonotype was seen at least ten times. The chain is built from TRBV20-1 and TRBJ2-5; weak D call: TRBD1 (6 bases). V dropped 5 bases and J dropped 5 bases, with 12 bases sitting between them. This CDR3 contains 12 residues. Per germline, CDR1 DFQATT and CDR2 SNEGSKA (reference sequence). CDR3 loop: CSAPQGPETQYF. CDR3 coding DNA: TGCAGTGCTCCCCAGGGGCCCGAGACCCAGTACTTC.

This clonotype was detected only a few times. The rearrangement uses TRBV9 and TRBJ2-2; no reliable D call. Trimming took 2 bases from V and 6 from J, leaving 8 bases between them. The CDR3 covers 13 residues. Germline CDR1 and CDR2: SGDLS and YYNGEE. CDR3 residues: CASSVLGSGELFF. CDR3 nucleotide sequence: TGTGCCAGCAGCGTCTTGGGATCCGGGGAGCTGTTTTTT.

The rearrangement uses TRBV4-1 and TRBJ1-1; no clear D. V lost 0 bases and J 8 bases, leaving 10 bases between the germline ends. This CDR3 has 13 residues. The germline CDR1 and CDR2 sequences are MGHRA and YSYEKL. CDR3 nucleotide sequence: TGCGCCAGCAGCCAAGAGGGGTTACCGGAAGCTTTCTTT. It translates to CASSQEGLPEAFF.

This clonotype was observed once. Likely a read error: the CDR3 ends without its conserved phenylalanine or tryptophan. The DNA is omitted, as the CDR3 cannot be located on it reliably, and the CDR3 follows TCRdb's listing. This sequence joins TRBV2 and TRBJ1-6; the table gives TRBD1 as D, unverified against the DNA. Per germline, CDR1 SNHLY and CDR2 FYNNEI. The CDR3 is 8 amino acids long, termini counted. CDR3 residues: CASSAPDG.

CDR3 DNA: TGTGCCAGCGAGATCTCTGCTGGTGGCAATCAGCCCCAGCATTTT. It encodes CASEISAGGNQPQHF. The chain joins TRBV12-3 or TRBV12-4 to TRBJ1-5; D gene ambiguous. V was pared by 8 bases and J by 2 bases, with 16 bases between. The CDR3 length is 15 residues.

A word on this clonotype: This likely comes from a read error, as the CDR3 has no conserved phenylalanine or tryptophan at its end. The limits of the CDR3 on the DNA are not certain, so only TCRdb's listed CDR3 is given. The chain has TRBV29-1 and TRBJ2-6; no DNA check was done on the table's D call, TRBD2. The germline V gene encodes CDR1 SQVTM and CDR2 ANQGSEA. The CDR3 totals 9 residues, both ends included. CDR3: CSVDNGEDT.

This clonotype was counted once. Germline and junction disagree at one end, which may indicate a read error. As DNA, the CDR3 is TGCGCCAGCAGCTTGGGCCCAGGGGAATCCTACGAGCAGTACTTC. This codes for CASSLGPGESYEQYF. This chain uses TRBV7-9 with TRBJ2-7, with a tentative D call TRBD1 (6 bases). The CDR3 runs to 15 residues. Germline V gene lookup returns CDR1 SEHNR and CDR2 FQNEAQ (reference sequence).

This chain's CDR3 is CASSQLLDRGGNTIYF. The CDR3 DNA is TGTGCCAGCAGTCAACTCCTCGACAGGGGTGGAAACACCATATATTTT. J is TRBJ1-3 and V is TRBV12-3 or TRBV12-4; TRBD1 matches 8 bases. This CDR3 region has 16 residues. Unmatched junction bases numbered 9, after V lost 5 bases and J lost 3 bases.

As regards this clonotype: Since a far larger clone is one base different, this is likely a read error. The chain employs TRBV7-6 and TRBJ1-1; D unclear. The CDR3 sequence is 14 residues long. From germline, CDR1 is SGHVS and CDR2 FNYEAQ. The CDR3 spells CTSSLEAGNTEAFF. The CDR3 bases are TGTACCAGCAGCCTCGAGGCCGGGAACACTGAAGCTTTCTTT.